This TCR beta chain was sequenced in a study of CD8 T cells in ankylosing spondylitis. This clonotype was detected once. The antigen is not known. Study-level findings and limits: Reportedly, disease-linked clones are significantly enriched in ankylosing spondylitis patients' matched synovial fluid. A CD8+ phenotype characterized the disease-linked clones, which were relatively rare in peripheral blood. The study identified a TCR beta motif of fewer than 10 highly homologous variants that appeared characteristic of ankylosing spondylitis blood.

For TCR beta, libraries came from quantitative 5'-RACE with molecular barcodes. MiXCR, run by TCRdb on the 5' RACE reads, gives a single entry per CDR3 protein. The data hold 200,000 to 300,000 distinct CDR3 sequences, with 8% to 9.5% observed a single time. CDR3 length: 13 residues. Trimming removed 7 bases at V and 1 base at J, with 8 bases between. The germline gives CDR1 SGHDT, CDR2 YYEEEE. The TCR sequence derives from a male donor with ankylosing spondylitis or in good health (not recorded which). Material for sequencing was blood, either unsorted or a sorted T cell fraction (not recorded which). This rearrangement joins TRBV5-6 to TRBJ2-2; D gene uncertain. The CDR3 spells CASGVGNTGELFF. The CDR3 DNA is TGTGCCAGCGGGGTCGGGAACACCGGGGAGCTGTTTTTT. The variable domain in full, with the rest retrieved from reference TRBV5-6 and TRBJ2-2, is DAGVTQSPTHLIKTRGQQVTLRCSPKSGHDTVSWYQQALGQGPQFIFQYYEEEERQRGNFPDRFSGHQFPNYSSELNVNALLLGDSALYLCASGVGNTGELFFGEGSRLTVL.